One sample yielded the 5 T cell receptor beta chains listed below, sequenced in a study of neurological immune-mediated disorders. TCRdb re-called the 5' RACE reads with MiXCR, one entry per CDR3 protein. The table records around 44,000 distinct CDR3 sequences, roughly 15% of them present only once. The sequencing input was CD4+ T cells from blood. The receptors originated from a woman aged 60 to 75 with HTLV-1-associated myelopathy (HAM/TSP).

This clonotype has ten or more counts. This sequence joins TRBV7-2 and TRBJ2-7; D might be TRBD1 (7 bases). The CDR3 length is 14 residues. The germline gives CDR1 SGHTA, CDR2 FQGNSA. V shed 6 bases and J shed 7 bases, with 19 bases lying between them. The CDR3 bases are TGTGCCAGCAGGTTAAAGGGGGCGGGAAGAGAGCAGTACTTC. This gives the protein CASRLKGAGREQYF.

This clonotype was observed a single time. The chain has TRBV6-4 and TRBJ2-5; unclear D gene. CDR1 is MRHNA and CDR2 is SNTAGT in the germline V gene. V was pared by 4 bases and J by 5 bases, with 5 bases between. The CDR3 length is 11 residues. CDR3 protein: CASSGTETQYF. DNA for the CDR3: TGTGCCAGCAGTGGTACCGAGACCCAGTACTTC.

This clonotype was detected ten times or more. The CDR3 sequence is CASGQVGTEQFF. CDR3 coding DNA: TGCGCCAGCGGACAGGTCGGGACAGAGCAGTTCTTC. This chain connects TRBV5-1 to TRBJ2-1; 7 bases are a match to TRBD1. Trimming cost V 7 bases and J 10 bases; bases outside gene matches: 8. Germline CDR1 reads SGHRS; CDR2 reads YFSETQ. This CDR3 comprises 12 residues.

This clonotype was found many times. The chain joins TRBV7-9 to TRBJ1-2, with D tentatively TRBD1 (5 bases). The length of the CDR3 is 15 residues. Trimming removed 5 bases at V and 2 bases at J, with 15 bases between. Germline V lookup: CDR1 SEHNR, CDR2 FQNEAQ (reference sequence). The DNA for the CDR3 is TGTGCCAGCAGCCCCAGCGGGGGGTTGAACTATGGCTACACCTTC. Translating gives CASSPSGGLNYGYTF.

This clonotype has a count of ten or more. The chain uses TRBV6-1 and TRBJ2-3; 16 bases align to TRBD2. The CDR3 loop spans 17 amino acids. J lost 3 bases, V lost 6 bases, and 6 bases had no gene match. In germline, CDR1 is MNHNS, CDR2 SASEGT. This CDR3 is CASRGTSGGVITDTQYF. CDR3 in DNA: TGTGCCAGCAGGGGGACTAGCGGGGGGGTAATTACAGATACGCAGTATTTT.